This T cell receptor beta chain was captured by sequencing in a study of blood T cell repertoires in COVID-19. Overall study: PBMCs, B-cell-depleted T cells, or T cells provided the cDNA or gDNA that made up the material.

The CDR3 length is 12 residues. Trimming shortened V by 3 bases and J by 8 bases, and 5 bases separated the two germline ends. Here immunoSEQ multiplex PCR was the method, and the copy in TCRdb shows in-frame clones only, minus some. The sample includes about 260,000 clones, 88% of them seen just once. The sequence was collected from a woman between 50 and 59 years old who had recovered from COVID-19. Specimen: PBMCs or T cells enriched from blood (not recorded which). The chain combines TRBV12-3 or TRBV12-4 with TRBJ1-6; D not resolved. The CDR3: CASSFSDSPLHF. CDR3 bases: TGTGCCAGCAGTTTTTCTGATTCACCCCTCCACTTT.